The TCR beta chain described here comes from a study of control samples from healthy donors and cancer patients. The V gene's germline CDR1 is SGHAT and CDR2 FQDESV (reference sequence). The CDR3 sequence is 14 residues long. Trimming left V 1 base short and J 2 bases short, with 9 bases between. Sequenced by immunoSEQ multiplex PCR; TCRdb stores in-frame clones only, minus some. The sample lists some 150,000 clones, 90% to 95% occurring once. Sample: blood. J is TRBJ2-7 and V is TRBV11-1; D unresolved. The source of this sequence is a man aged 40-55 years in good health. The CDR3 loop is CASSLGSYTYEQYF. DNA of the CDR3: TGTGCCAGCAGCTTAGGGTCCTACACCTACGAGCAGTACTTC.